These 14 T cell receptor beta chains were all obtained from the same sample, sequenced in a study of tumor and adjacent non-tumor tissue in lung cancer. A modified ARM-PCR protocol with three rounds of nested PCR amplified TCRbeta. TCRdb reprocessed the multiplex PCR reads via MiXCR and lists one record per CDR3 protein. The sample holds 200,000 to 250,000 distinct CDR3 sequences, around 70% seen once. RNA was extracted from bulk tissue without any cell sorting. Sequencing input: lung tumor tissue. All receptors come from a man between 60 and 75 years old with non-small cell lung cancer.

Note on this clonotype: A much larger clone differs from this one at a single base, so this may be a read error. The CDR3 sequence is CASTSLRDENTIYF. CDR3 DNA sequence: TGTGCCAGCACTTCACTGAGGGATGAAAACACCATATATTTT. The chain uses TRBV6-6 and TRBJ1-3; D is undetermined. The CDR3 covers 14 residues. Trimming shortened V by 7 bases and J by 6 bases, and 16 bases separated the two germline ends. Germline-derived CDR1 and CDR2 are MNHNY and SVGAGI (reference sequence).

Only one count was recorded for this clonotype. V gene TRBV6-1 combines with J gene TRBJ1-5; TRBD1 is a possible D gene (6 bases). The germline V gene encodes CDR1 MNHNS and CDR2 SASEGT. Between the trimmed V and J ends, which lost 2 bases and 6 bases, there was a span of 14 bases. The CDR3 consists of 15 residues. CDR3 amino acids: CASSERGQRSQPQHF. DNA for the CDR3: TGTGCCAGCAGTGAACGAGGACAGAGGAGTCAGCCCCAGCATTTT.

The sample holds a few counts of this clonotype. A single base separates this from a much larger clone, so it may be a read error. The CDR3 region has the DNA TGTACCAGCACCAGAACACCCAGGGACTATGGCTACACCTTC. Its translation: CTSTRTPRDYGYTF. The J gene is TRBJ1-2, the V gene TRBV6-1; a possible D gene is TRBD1 (5 bases). CDR3 length equals 14 residues. Germline CDR1 and CDR2: MNHNS and SASEGT.

Concerning this clonotype itself: One junction end disagrees with the germline gene, perhaps due to a read error. The genes are TRBV20-1 and TRBJ1-5, with TRBD1 identical over 7 bases. Per the germline V gene, CDR1 is DFQATT and CDR2 is SNEGSKA (reference sequence). The CDR3 spans 16 residues. CDR3 region: CSVRARTGHSNQPQQF. DNA of the CDR3: TGCAGTGTTAGAGCTAGGACAGGCCATAGCAATCAGCCCCAGCAATTT.

This rearrangement joins TRBV11-3 to TRBJ2-1; D call uncertain. The CDR3 runs to 16 residues. Per germline, CDR1 SGHNT and CDR2 YENEEA. V dropped 2 bases and J dropped 12 bases, with 23 bases sitting between them. The CDR3: CASSLPWPSSYSGQFF. The CDR3 DNA reads TGTGCCAGCAGCTTACCCTGGCCGAGCTCCTACAGTGGGCAGTTCTTC.

A word on this clonotype: A much more abundant neighbour one base away suggests this may be a read error. The chain carries TRBV19 and TRBJ2-7; tentative D call: TRBD2 (6 bases). Germline CDR1 and CDR2: LNHDA and SQIVND (reference sequence). This CDR3 spans 14 amino acids. The CDR3 here is CANSSSGFAYEQYF. For the CDR3, the DNA is TGTGCCAATAGTTCCAGCGGGTTTGCCTACGAGCAGTACTTC. Supplemented by reference TRBV19 and TRBJ2-7, the full variable domain reads DGGITQSPKYLFRKEGQNVTLSCEQNLNHDAMYWYRQDPGQGLRLIYYSQIVNDFQKGDIAEGYSVSREKKESFPLTVTSAQKNPTAFYLCANSSSGFAYEQYFGPGTRLTVT.

This clonotype came up many times. This rearrangement joins TRBV4-2 to TRBJ2-3; tentative D call: TRBD1 (5 bases). Trimming left V 0 bases short and J 2 bases short, with 9 bases between. The CDR3 loop spans 15 amino acids. CDR1 and CDR2 (germline): LGHNA, YNFKEQ. This CDR3 reads CASSQDRVPTDTQYF. The CDR3 nucleotides read TGTGCCAGCAGCCAAGACAGGGTCCCCACAGATACGCAGTATTTT.

Points on this clonotype: Being one base from a much bigger clone, this may be a read error. J is TRBJ1-4 and V is TRBV20-1; 8 nucleotides match TRBD1. Germline V gene data show CDR1 as DFQATT and CDR2 as SNEGSKA (reference sequence). CDR3 length: 13 amino acids. Trimming at V came to 5 bases and at J to 5 bases, leaving 4 bases not matched to a gene. The CDR3 DNA reads TGCAGTGCTCCAGGGGGCTCAAATGAAAAACTGTTTTTT. Translating gives CSAPGGSNEKLFF.

The sample holds one count of this clonotype. One end of the junction fails to match germline, which may point to a read error. The rearrangement joins TRBV11-1 to TRBJ2-2; D might be TRBD2 (6 bases). Germline V gives CDR1 SGHAT, CDR2 FQDESV (reference sequence). The CDR3 sequence is 14 residues long. The CDR3 region is CANSFSRNTGGLFF. CDR3 nucleotide sequence: TGTGCCAACAGCTTTAGTCGGAACACCGGGGGGCTGTTTTTT.

Regarding this clonotype: Without the conserved terminal phenylalanine or tryptophan, this CDR3 likely stems from a read error. The V gene is TRBV6-6, the J gene TRBJ2-7; 13 bases map to TRBD2. V trimming: 11 bases; J trimming: 4 bases; junction bases outside the gene matches: 20. The CDR3 is 18 amino acids. Germline CDR1 reads MNHNY; CDR2 reads SVGAGI (reference sequence). The CDR3: CAGSSQGRLAGGKYEQYL. For the CDR3, the DNA is TGTGCCGGTAGTTCCCAAGGCCGACTAGCGGGGGGCAAGTACGAGCAGTACCTC.

A word on this clonotype: A much larger clone sits a single nucleotide away, making a read error possible. This rearrangement joins TRBV29-1 to TRBJ2-7, with TRBD2 as a possible D gene (5 bases). Per germline, CDR1 SQVTM and CDR2 ANQGSEA. The CDR3 loop spans 12 amino acids. The chain's CDR3 is CGVSGEGREQYF. The DNA for the CDR3 is TGCGGCGTCTCGGGCGAGGGTCGCGAGCAGTACTTC.

About this clonotype itself: At one of its ends the junction is not consistent with the germline gene, which may arise from a read error. The chain combines TRBV6-5 with TRBJ2-2, with D possibly matching TRBD1 (6 bases). The V gene's germline CDR1 is MNHEY and CDR2 SVGAGI. This CDR3 spans 15 amino acids. The CDR3 DNA follows: TGTGCCAACAGTTACTCAGGGGCAAGTACCGGGGAGCTGTTTTTT. It codes for CANSYSGASTGELFF.

Details on this clonotype: A much larger clone differs by one base, so this may be a read error. The CDR3, as DNA: TGCGCCAGCAGCCAAGAAGGGGGGCTAGAGGTCTGGGAGACCCAGTGCTTC. Translating gives CASSQEGGLEVWETQCF. This chain links TRBV4-1 with TRBJ2-5; D might be TRBD1 or TRBD2, each matching 6 bases. Germline CDR1 MGHRA, CDR2 YSYEKL. CDR3 length: 17 residues.

This clonotype was seen more than once but under ten times. The V and J genes are TRBV23-1 and TRBJ2-1; D uncertain. TRBV23-1 falls under the ORF class, with uncertain function. V was cut by 4 bases and J by 5 bases, with 15 bases left in between. This CDR3 has 15 amino acids. The CDR3 spells CASSRREPPDNEQFF. Here the CDR3 DNA reads TGCGCCAGCAGTCGAAGGGAACCCCCGGACAATGAGCAGTTCTTC.